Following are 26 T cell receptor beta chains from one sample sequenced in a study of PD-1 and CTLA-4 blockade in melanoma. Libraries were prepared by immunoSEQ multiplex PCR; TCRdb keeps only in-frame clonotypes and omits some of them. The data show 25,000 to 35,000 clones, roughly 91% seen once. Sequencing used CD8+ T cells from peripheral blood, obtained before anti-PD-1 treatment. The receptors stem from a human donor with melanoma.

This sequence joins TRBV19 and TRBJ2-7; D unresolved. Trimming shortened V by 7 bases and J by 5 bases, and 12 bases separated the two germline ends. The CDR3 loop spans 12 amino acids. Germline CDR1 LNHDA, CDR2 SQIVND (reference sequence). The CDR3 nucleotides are TGTGCCAGTATATCTGGGCGGAACGAGCAGTACTTC. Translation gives CASISGRNEQYF.

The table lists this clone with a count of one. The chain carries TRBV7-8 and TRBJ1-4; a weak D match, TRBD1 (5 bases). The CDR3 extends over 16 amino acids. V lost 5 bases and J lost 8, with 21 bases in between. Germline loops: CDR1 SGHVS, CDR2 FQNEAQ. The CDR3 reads CASSIANRPMGEKLFF. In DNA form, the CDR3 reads TGTGCCAGCAGCATTGCCAACAGGCCCATGGGGGAAAAACTGTTTTTT.

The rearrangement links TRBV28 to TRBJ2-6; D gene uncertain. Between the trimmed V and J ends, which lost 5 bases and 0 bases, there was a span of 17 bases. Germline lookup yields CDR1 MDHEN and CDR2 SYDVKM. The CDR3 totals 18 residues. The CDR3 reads CASSNPRLTYSGANVLTF. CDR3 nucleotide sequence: TGTGCCAGCAGTAACCCCAGGCTCACCTACTCTGGGGCCAACGTCCTGACTTTC.

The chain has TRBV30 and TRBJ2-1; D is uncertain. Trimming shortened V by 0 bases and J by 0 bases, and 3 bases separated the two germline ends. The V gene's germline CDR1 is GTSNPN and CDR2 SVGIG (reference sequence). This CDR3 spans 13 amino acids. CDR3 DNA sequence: TGTGCCTGGAGTGTAGCCTCCTACAATGAGCAGTTCTTC. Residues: CAWSVASYNEQFF.

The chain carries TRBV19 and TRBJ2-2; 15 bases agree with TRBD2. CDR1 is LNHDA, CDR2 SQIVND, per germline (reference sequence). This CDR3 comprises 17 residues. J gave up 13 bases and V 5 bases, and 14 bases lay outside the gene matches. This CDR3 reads CASSLISRTSGRVGLFF. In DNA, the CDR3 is TGTGCCAGTAGTCTAATTTCCAGGACTAGCGGGAGGGTCGGGCTGTTTTTT. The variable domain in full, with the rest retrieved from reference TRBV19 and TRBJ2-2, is DGGITQSPKYLFRKEGQNVTLSCEQNLNHDAMYWYRQDPGQGLRLIYYSQIVNDFQKGDIAEGYSVSREKKESFPLTVTSAQKNPTAFYLCASSLISRTSGRVGLFFGEGSRLTVL.

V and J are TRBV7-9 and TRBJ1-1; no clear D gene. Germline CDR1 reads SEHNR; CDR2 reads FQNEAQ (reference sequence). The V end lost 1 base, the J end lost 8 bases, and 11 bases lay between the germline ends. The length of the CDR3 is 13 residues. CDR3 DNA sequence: TGTGCCAGCAGCTTAGGGACGGAAGAAGAAGCTTTCTTT. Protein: CASSLGTEEEAFF. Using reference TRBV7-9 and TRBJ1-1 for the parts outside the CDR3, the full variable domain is DTGVSQNPRHKITKRGQNVTFRCDPISEHNRLYWYRQTLGQGPEFLTYFQNEAQLEKSRLLSDRFSAERPKGSFSTLEIQRTEQGDSAMYLCASSLGTEEEAFFGQGTRLTVV.

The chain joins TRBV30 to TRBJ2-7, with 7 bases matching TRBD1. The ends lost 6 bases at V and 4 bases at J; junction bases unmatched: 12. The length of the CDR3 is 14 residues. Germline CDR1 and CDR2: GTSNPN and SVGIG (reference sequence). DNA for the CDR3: TGTGCCTGCAGGGGGAGTGCAAGTGCATACGAGCAGTACTTC. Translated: CACRGSASAYEQYF. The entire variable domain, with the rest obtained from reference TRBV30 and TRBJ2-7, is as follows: SQTIHQWPATLVQPVGSPLSLECTVEGTSNPNLYWYRQAAGRGLQLLFYSVGIGQISSEVPQNLSASRPQDRQFILSSKKLLLSDSGFYLCACRGSASAYEQYFGPGTRLTVT.

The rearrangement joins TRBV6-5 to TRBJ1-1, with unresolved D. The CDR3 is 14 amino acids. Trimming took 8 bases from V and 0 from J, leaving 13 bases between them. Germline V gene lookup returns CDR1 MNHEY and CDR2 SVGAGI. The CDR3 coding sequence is TGTGCCAGCCTAGGCGGCGAATTGAACACTGAAGCTTTCTTT. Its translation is CASLGGELNTEAFF.

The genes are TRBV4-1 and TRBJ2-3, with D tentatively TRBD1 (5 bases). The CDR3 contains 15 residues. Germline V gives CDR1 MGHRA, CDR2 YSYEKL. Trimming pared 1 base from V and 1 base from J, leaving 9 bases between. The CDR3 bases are TGCGCCAGCAGCCAAGGGGGCAGGGGCACAGATACGCAGTATTTT. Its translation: CASSQGGRGTDTQYF.

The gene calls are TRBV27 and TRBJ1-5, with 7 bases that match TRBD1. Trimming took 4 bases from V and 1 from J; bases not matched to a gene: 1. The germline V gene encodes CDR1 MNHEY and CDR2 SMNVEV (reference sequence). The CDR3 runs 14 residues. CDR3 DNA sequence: TGTGCCAGCAGTTGGGGACAGAGCAATCAGCCCCAGCATTTT. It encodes CASSWGQSNQPQHF.

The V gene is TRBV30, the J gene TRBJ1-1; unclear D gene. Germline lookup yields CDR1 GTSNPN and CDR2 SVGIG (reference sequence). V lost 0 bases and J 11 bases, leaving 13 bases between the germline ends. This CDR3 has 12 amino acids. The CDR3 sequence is CAWSVTSSYAFF. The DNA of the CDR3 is TGTGCCTGGAGTGTAACGTCGTCTTATGCTTTCTTT.

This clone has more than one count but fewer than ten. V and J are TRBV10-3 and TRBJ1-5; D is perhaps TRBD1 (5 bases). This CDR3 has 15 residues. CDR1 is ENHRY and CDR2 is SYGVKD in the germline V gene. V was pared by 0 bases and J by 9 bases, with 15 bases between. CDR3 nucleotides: TGTGCCATCAGTGAGTCGAGCAGGGCTACTCCGCCCCAGCATTTT. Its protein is CAISESSRATPPQHF.

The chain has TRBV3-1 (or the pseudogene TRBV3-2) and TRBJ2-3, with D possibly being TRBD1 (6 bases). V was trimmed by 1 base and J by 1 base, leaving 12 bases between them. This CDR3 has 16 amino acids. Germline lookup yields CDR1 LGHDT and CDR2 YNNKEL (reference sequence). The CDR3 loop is CASSQATGPGTDTQYF. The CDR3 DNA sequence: TGTGCCAGCAGCCAAGCGACAGGTCCCGGCACAGATACGCAGTATTTT.

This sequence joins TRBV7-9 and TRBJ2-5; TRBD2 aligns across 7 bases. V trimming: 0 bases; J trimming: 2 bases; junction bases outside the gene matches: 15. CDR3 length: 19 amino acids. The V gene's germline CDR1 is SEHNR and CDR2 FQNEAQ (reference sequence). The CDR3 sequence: CASSLANGAGGSEQETQYF. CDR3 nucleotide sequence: TGTGCCAGCAGCTTAGCGAATGGGGCCGGGGGGTCGGAGCAAGAGACCCAGTACTTC.

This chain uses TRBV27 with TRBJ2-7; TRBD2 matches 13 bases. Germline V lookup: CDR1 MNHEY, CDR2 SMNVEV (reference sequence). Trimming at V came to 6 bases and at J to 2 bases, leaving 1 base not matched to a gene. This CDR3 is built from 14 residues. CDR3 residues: CASRGLAGTYEQYF. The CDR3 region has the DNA TGTGCCAGCAGGGGACTAGCGGGGACCTACGAGCAGTACTTC.

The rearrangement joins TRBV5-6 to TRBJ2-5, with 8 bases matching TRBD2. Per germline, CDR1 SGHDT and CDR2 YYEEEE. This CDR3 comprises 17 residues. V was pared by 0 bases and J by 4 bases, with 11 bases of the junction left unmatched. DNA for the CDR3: TGTGCCAGCAGCTTGGGACAAAGCGGGGGCTGGAGAGAGACCCAGTACTTC. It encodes CASSLGQSGGWRETQYF.

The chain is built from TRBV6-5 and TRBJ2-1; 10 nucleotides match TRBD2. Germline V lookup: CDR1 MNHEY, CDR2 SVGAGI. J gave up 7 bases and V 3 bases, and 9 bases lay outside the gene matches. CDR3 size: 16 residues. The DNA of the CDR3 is TGTGCCAGCAGTTATAGGGATAGCGGGGGGTATAATGAGCAGTTCTTC. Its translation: CASSYRDSGGYNEQFF.

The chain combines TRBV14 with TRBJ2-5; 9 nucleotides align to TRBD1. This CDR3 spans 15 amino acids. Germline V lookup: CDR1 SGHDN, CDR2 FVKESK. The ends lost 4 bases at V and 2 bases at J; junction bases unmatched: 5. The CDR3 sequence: CASSPRQGGQETQYF. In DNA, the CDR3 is TGTGCCAGCAGCCCGAGACAGGGGGGACAAGAGACCCAGTACTTC.

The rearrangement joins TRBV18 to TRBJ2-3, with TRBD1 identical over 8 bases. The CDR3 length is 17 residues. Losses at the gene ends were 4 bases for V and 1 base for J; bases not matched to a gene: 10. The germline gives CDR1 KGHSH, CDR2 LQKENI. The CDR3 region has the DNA TGTGCCAGCTCACTTGAAGTGGGGACAGGCCGCACAGATACGCAGTATTTT. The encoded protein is CASSLEVGTGRTDTQYF. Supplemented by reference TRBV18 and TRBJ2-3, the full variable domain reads NAGVMQNPRHLVRRRGQEARLRCSPMKGHSHVYWYRQLPEEGLKFMVYLQKENIIDESGMPKERFSAEFPKEGPSILRIQQVVRGDSAAYFCASSLEVGTGRTDTQYFGPGTRLTVL.

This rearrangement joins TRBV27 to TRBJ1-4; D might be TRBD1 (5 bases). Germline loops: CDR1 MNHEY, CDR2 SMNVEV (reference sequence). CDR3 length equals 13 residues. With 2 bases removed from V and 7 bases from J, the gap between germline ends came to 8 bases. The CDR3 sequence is CASSLQGGEKLFF. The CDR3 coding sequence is TGTGCCAGCAGTTTACAGGGAGGTGAAAAACTGTTTTTT.

The CDR3 sequence: CASSLLNQPQHF. The CDR3 bases are TGTGCCAGCAGTTTACTGAATCAGCCCCAGCATTTT. The V and J genes are TRBV12-3 or TRBV12-4 and TRBJ1-5; D ambiguous. This CDR3 region has 12 residues. V was shortened by 2 bases and J by 4 bases, with 3 bases between the two germline ends.

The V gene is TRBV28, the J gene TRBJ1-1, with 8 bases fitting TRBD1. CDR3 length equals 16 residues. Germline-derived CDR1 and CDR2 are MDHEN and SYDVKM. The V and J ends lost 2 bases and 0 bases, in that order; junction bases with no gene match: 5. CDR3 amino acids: CASSLPGTGMNTEAFF. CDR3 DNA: TGTGCCAGCAGTTTACCCGGGACAGGCATGAACACTGAAGCTTTCTTT.

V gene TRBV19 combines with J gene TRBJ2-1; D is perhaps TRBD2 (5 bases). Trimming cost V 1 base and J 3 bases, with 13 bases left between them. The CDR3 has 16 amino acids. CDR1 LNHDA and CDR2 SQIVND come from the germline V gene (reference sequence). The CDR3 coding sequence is TGTGCCAGTAGTATAGTCGCTAGCCCATTCTACAATGAGCAGTTCTTC. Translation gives CASSIVASPFYNEQFF.

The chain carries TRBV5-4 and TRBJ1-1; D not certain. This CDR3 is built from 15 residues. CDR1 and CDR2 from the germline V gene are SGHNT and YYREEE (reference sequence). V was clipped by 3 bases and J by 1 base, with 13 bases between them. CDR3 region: CASSSVVGRNTEAFF. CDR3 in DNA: TGTGCCAGCAGCTCCGTTGTAGGGAGGAACACTGAAGCTTTCTTT.

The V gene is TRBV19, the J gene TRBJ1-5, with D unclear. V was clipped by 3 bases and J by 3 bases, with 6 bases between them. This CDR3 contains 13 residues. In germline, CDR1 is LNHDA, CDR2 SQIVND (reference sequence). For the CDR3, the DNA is TGTGCCAGTAGTATGGGATTCAATCAGCCCCAGCATTTT. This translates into CASSMGFNQPQHF.

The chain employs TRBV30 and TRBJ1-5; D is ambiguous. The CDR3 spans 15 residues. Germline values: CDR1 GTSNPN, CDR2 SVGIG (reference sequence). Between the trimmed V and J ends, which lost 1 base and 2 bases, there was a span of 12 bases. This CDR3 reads CAWSDGPGGNQPQHF. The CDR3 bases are TGTGCCTGGAGTGATGGGCCCGGAGGCAATCAGCCCCAGCATTTT.